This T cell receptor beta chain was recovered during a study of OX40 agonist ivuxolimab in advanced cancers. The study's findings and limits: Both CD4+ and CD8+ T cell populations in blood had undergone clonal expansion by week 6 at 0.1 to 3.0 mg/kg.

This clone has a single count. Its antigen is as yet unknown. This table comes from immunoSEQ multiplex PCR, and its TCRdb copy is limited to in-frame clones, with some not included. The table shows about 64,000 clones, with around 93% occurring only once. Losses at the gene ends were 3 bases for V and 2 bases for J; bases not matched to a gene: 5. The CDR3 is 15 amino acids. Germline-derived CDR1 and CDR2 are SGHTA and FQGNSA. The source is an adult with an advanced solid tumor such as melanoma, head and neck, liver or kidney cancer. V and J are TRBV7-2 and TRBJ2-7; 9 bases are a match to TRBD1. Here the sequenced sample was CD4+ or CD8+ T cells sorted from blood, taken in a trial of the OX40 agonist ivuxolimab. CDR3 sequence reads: CASSFGQGPAYEQYF. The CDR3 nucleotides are TGTGCCAGCAGCTTCGGACAGGGGCCGGCCTACGAGCAGTACTTC.